This TCR beta chain was observed in a study of regulatory T cells in long-lasting Graves disease. Time point of the sample: persistent/refractory GD, antithyroid drugs over 5 years with positive TRAb. From PBMCs, RNA was extracted and then used to make the TCR library. On this clonotype: Its cognate antigen is unknown.

Germline-derived CDR1 and CDR2 are LGHNA and YNFKEQ. V dropped 2 bases and J dropped 2 bases, with 10 bases sitting between them. CDR3 length: 14 amino acids. Broader study findings: Under persistent disease, TRBV28, TRBJ1-2 and TRBJ2-5 were used preferentially.

Libraries of TCR beta came from iRepertoire HTBI primers plus Arm-PCR of CDR3 regions. Using its own MiXCR run on the multiplex PCR reads, TCRdb lists one record per CDR3 protein. The data show some 450,000 distinct CDR3 sequences, 23% seen once. This TCR was recovered from a female donor with Graves disease. Sequenced material: peripheral blood mononuclear cells (PBMCs), taken when the disease was refractory, from a patient treated with antithyroid drugs. The chain has TRBV4-2 and TRBJ2-7, with D uncertain. The CDR3 DNA sequence: TGTGCCAGCAGCCAAATGACTTCCCCCTACGAGCAGTACTTC. Translating gives CASSQMTSPYEQYF.